The subject of this entry is one TCR beta chain. This specimen belongs to a study of T cell responses to AZD1222 COVID-19 vaccine. The repertoire was sequenced with immunoSEQ multiplex PCR; TCRdb's copy has only in-frame clones and lacks some. The sample lists approximately 130,000 clones, over 90% occurring once. Material: peripheral blood, obtained on day 0 of AZD1222 vaccination. This receptor was taken from an adult in good health.

As DNA, the CDR3 is TGTGCCAGCACCCCGGCGGTCGGCTATGGCTACACCTTC. Protein: CASTPAVGYGYTF. The J gene is TRBJ1-2, the V gene TRBV6-5; D is uncertain. The V end lost 7 bases, the J end lost 4 bases, and 13 bases lay between the germline ends. CDR1 and CDR2 (germline): MNHEY, SVGAGI. This CDR3 contains 13 residues.